This entry lists 18 T cell receptor beta chains sequenced from one sample in a study of response to subunit inactivated influenza vaccine. In TCRdb, the RT-PCR reads were re-called with MiXCR into one record per CDR3 protein. This sample has approximately 700,000 distinct CDR3 sequences, with roughly 14% found just once. The sample here was PBMCs from blood, taken 11 to 12 days after vaccination. These receptors came from a man over 45 who received an inactivated influenza vaccine.

This clonotype was recorded a few times. V gene TRBV27 combines with J gene TRBJ1-1; the D is unclear. Trimming shortened V by 8 bases and J by 4 bases, and 14 bases separated the two germline ends. Germline assignment: CDR1 MNHEY and CDR2 SMNVEV (reference sequence). This CDR3 comprises 13 residues. This chain's CDR3 is CASRADLFTEAFF. DNA for the CDR3: TGTGCCAGCCGGGCCGACTTGTTCACTGAAGCTTTCTTT.

Regarding this clonotype: A read error is possible here, since a much larger clone lies one base away. The V call is TRBV11-2, the J call TRBJ2-7; TRBD2 agrees at 16 bases. The CDR3 is 16 residues long. Germline lookup yields CDR1 SGHAT and CDR2 FQNNGV. This CDR3 reads CASSPGLAGGGYKQYF. The CDR3 nucleotides are TGTGCCAGCAGCCCGGGACTAGCGGGAGGGGGCTACAAGCAGTACTTC.

V gene TRBV28 combines with J gene TRBJ2-1; TRBD2 agrees at 11 bases. This CDR3 is 17 amino acids long. Germline CDR1 is MDHEN and CDR2 is SYDVKM. V lost 3 bases, J lost 8 bases, and 12 bases stayed unmatched. The CDR3 here is CASSLPASGGFLDEQFF. CDR3 DNA: TGTGCCAGCAGTTTGCCGGCTAGCGGGGGGTTTCTTGATGAGCAGTTCTTC.

The CDR3 bases are TGCGCCAGCAGCCAAGCGACGGGAGAATATGAGCAGTTCTTC. Amino acids: CASSQATGEYEQFF. The genes are TRBV4-1 and TRBJ2-1, with D tentatively TRBD2 (6 bases). Per germline, CDR1 MGHRA and CDR2 YSYEKL. V gave up 1 base and J gave up 8 bases, with 12 bases separating them. The CDR3 runs to 14 residues.

The V gene is TRBV18, the J gene TRBJ2-5, with D tentatively TRBD2 (6 bases). The CDR3 is 15 residues long. The ends were cut back, 1 base at V and 5 bases at J, with 14 bases in the middle. CDR1 and CDR2 from the germline V gene are KGHSH and LQKENI. CDR3 in DNA: TGTGCCAGCTCACCACTTATGGGGACTGGGGAGACCCAGTACTTC. This encodes CASSPLMGTGETQYF.

This clonotype was seen many times. The rearrangement joins TRBV29-1 to TRBJ2-7; 12 bases match TRBD1. Trimming took 4 bases from V and 6 from J; bases not matched to a gene: 4. The CDR3 is 13 amino acids. Germline CDR1 and CDR2: SQVTM and ANQGSEA. CDR3 loop: CSVVGTGGAEQYF. CDR3 nucleotides: TGCAGCGTTGTAGGGACAGGGGGCGCCGAGCAGTACTTC.

This clonotype was seen a few times. The V call is TRBV12-3 or TRBV12-4, the J call TRBJ2-7; 7 positions match TRBD1. Germline trimming cut 6 bases from V and 0 bases from J; bases unmatched to any gene: 5. This CDR3 contains 14 residues. The CDR3 loop reads CASSLDRVSYEQYF. The CDR3 region has the DNA TGTGCCAGCAGCCTCGACAGGGTCTCCTACGAGCAGTACTTC.

This clonotype was detected only a few times. V usage is TRBV29-1 and J usage is TRBJ2-7; TRBD2 might be the D (6 bases). The CDR3 has 12 amino acids. The V end lost 6 bases, the J end lost 1 base, and 10 bases lay between the germline ends. The V gene's germline CDR1 is SQVTM and CDR2 ANQGSEA. The CDR3 protein is CSVGTSSYEQYF. CDR3 in DNA: TGCAGCGTCGGGACTTCGTCCTACGAGCAGTACTTC.

This clonotype was picked up many times. The chain recombines TRBV11-3 with TRBJ2-3, with D maybe TRBD2 (6 bases). V was trimmed by 5 bases and J by 3 bases, leaving 9 bases between them. The germline gives CDR1 SGHNT, CDR2 YENEEA. The CDR3 consists of 13 residues. This chain's CDR3 is CASSGRLTDTQYF. The DNA of the CDR3 is TGTGCCAGCAGCGGGAGGCTTACAGATACGCAGTATTTT.

This clonotype was found a few times. Its ends do not fully match the called genes, so a read error is possible. Here the CDR3 reads CASSVASSGANVLTF. CDR3 in DNA: TGTGCCAGCAGCGTAGCCTCTTCTGGGGCCAACGTCCTGACTTTC. The gene calls are TRBV7-2 and TRBJ2-6; D gene uncertain. Germline CDR1 is SGHTA and CDR2 is FQGNSA. The CDR3 spans 15 residues.

This clonotype was seen only a few times. The CDR3 spells CSADSTGIAYF. The CDR3 DNA reads TGCAGTGCCGATTCAACAGGGATCGCGTACTTC. This chain uses TRBV20-1 with TRBJ2-7; tentative D call: TRBD1 (6 bases). The germline CDR1 and CDR2 sequences are DFQATT and SNEGSKA (reference sequence). V lost 6 bases and J lost 12, with 18 bases in between. This CDR3 contains 11 residues.

The chain carries TRBV15 and TRBJ2-2, with 8 bases that match TRBD2. This CDR3 comprises 15 residues. CDR1 LNHNV and CDR2 YYDKDF come from the germline V gene (reference sequence). J gave up 6 bases and V 5 bases, and 8 bases lay outside the gene matches. The CDR3 loop is CATSEWGLGPGELFF. CDR3 DNA sequence: TGTGCCACCAGCGAGTGGGGACTAGGTCCCGGGGAGCTGTTTTTT.

This chain uses TRBV7-8 with TRBJ2-7; D perhaps matches TRBD1 (6 bases). Between the trimmed V and J ends, which lost 5 bases and 6 bases, there was a span of 17 bases. CDR3 length: 14 amino acids. In germline, CDR1 is SGHVS, CDR2 FQNEAQ. In DNA form, the CDR3 reads TGTGCCAGCAGCCAGGTAGGGGGAAGCACCGAGCAGTACTTC. This translates into CASSQVGGSTEQYF. Combining the CDR3 with reference TRBV7-8 and TRBJ2-7 gives the whole variable domain GAGVSQSPRYKVAKRGQDVALRCDPISGHVSLFWYQQALGQGPEFLTYFQNEAQLDKSGLPSDRFFAERPEGSVSTLKIQRTQQEDSAVYLCASSQVGGSTEQYFGPGTRLTVT.

The chain joins TRBV7-9 to TRBJ2-5; 12 nucleotides agree with TRBD2. Germline CDR1 SEHNR, CDR2 FQNEAQ (reference sequence). The junction had 10 bases not matched to a gene; V was cut back by 3 bases and J by 5 bases. The CDR3 runs to 17 residues. The chain's CDR3 is CASSLAGLAGSPETQYF. For the CDR3, the DNA is TGTGCCAGCAGCTTGGCCGGACTAGCGGGGTCTCCGGAGACCCAGTACTTC.

The chain employs TRBV7-9 and TRBJ2-1; possible D gene TRBD2, 7 bases. Trimming cost V 2 bases and J 2 bases, with 10 bases left between them. Germline V gene data show CDR1 as SEHNR and CDR2 as FQNEAQ (reference sequence). The CDR3 runs 15 residues. CDR3 DNA sequence: TGTGCCAGCAGCTTAAGAGGGGGGGCCTACAATGAGCAGTTCTTC. Encoded protein: CASSLRGGAYNEQFF.

This clonotype was counted between two and nine times. The chain links TRBV18 to TRBJ2-5, with D possibly being TRBD1 (6 bases). The V gene's germline CDR1 is KGHSH and CDR2 LQKENI. V lost 0 bases to trimming and J lost 3 bases, with 11 bases between them. The CDR3 consists of 15 residues. In DNA, the CDR3 is TGTGCCAGCTCACCACCGGGACACGAAAAAGAGACCCAGTACTTC. The encoded protein is CASSPPGHEKETQYF.

There are a few counts of this clonotype. V is TRBV11-2 and J is TRBJ2-1, with D possibly matching TRBD1 (8 bases). This CDR3 comprises 19 residues. From germline, CDR1 is SGHAT and CDR2 FQNNGV. The V end lost 1 base, the J end lost 0 bases, and 19 bases lay between the germline ends. The CDR3 DNA reads as TGTGCCAGCAGCTTAGGGACAGGGAGGGGGGTATCCTCCTACAATGAGCAGTTCTTC. It encodes CASSLGTGRGVSSYNEQFF.

The chain employs TRBV20-1 and TRBJ2-1, with a weak D call TRBD1 (5 bases). V dropped 0 bases and J dropped 0 bases, with 15 bases sitting between them. The CDR3 consists of 17 residues. Germline V lookup: CDR1 DFQATT, CDR2 SNEGSKA (reference sequence). The CDR3 DNA follows: TGCAGTGCTAGAGATCGGGTTAGGGGTAACTCCTACAATGAGCAGTTCTTC. Translation gives CSARDRVRGNSYNEQFF.